This TCR beta chain was captured by sequencing in a study of cytomegalovirus exposure and HLA in healthy donors. Broader study findings: Investigators reported over 150 TCR beta chains as tied to cytomegalovirus.

Libraries were prepared by immunoSEQ multiplex PCR; TCRdb keeps only in-frame clonotypes and omits some of them. The top ten hold about 0.91% of the sample, which has more than 300,000 clones, 80% to 90% seen once. Germline-derived CDR1 and CDR2 are SGHVS and FQNEAQ. Trimming stripped 6 bases from V and 4 bases from J, with 12 bases between. This CDR3 spans 13 amino acids. To note about this clone: Its cognate antigen is unknown.

This sequence originates from a woman younger than 35 in good health and CMV-seronegative. Material for sequencing was PBMCs. V gene TRBV7-8 combines with J gene TRBJ1-2, with D maybe TRBD1 (6 bases). For the CDR3, the DNA is TGTGCCAGCAGAGGACAGTCCAGCTATGGCTACACCTTC. As protein: CASRGQSSYGYTF.